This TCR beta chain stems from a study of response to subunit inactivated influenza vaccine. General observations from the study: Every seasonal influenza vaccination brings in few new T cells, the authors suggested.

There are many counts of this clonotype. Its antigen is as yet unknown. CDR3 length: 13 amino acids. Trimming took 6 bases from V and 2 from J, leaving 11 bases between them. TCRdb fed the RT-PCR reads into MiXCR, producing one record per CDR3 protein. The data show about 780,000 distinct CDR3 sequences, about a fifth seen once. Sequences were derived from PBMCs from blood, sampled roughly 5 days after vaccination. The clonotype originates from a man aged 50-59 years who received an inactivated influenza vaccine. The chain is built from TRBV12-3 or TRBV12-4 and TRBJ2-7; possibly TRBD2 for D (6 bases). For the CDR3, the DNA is TGTGCCAGCAGGGGGACTCAGGCCTACGAGCAGTACTTC. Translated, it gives CASRGTQAYEQYF.